A single TCR beta chain is shown here with its context. Germline CDR1 is MDHEN and CDR2 is SYDVKM. V shed 2 bases and J 10 bases; nucleotides not matched to a gene: 6. This CDR3 region has 14 residues. Per the original data handling: Scientists estimated how many nucleated cells there were by amplifying reference gene primers. Here immunoSEQ multiplex PCR was the method, and the copy in TCRdb shows in-frame clones only, minus some. V, J and clone size are taken as reported in that table, and D and trimming were inferred from the DNA itself. The sample yields 150,000 to 200,000 clones, 86% seen once. The data were obtained in a study of blood T cell repertoires in COVID-19. Looking at the study overall: Specimens from acute and convalescent COVID-19 originated in the United States, Italy and Spain. The cDNA or gDNA used as material had been derived from T cells, B-cell-depleted T cells, or PBMCs.

The source of this sequence is a young man with acute or convalescent COVID-19. The chain joins TRBV28 to TRBJ2-1, with TRBD1 matching over 9 bases. What was sequenced was peripheral blood. CDR3 region: CASSLGGQGQEQFF. CDR3 bases: TGTGCCAGCAGTTTAGGGGGACAGGGTCAGGAGCAGTTCTTC.